Detailed here is one TCR beta chain. Using immunoSEQ multiplex PCR, the repertoire was profiled, and TCRdb retains in-frame clones only, with some absent. The table shows 110,000 or so clones, with roughly 90% occurring only once. The record originates from a study of control samples from healthy donors and cancer patients. Germline V gives CDR1 SGHAT, CDR2 FQNNGV. The V gene end was trimmed by 5 bases and the J gene end by 4 bases; junction bases not matched to a gene: 10. The CDR3 totals 15 residues. Sequences were obtained from blood. The TCR was taken from a man in his fifties in good health. V is TRBV11-2 and J is TRBJ1-1; 7 nucleotides agree with TRBD1. The CDR3 nucleotides are TGTGCCAGCAGCGCCCTACAGGGGTGGGGCACTGAAGCTTTCTTT. Its protein is CASSALQGWGTEAFF.